This is a list of T cell receptor beta chains from one sample in a study of metastatic and nonmetastatic thyroid tumors. TCRdb ran MiXCR on the PCR reads. Among about 89,000 clones listed, 9.5% to 15% were seen once. Sequenced sample: tumor tissue. The receptors were sampled from a female donor with papillary thyroid cancer or a benign thyroid nodule (not recorded which). Some clones in this sample may be carry-over from other donors' samples. CDR3s leave out the opening cysteine and the closing phenylalanine or tryptophan.

V gene,J gene,CDR3 protein
TRBV20-1,TRBJ1-2,SARVYGTYYGYT
TRBV12-3/TRBV12-4,TRBJ2-7,ASSLWNYEQY
TRBV10-1,TRBJ2-5,ASSGGTSQETQY
TRBV10-3,TRBJ2-7,ATRQAGEQY
TRBV5-4,TRBJ1-1,AATDRNTEAF
TRBV14,TRBJ1-2,ASSQDPAGAGGYT
TRBV6-2/TRBV6-3,TRBJ2-2,ASASWSINTGELF
TRBV19,TRBJ2-1,ASSGPGLANSYNEQF
TRBV2,TRBJ1-2,VSKDRGHSYGYT
TRBV24-1,TRBJ2-3,ATSDPGAGTGRLDTQY
TRBV5-1,TRBJ2-2,ASSLGLATGELF
TRBV10-3,TRBJ2-1,AISGTGWNEQF
TRBV5-4,TRBJ1-2,ASSLVQSRSDYGYT
TRBV19,TRBJ1-1,ASSTTPGTGTEAF
TRBV6-1,TRBJ1-5,ASSEDLRKPQH